The next 27 T cell receptor beta chains were all read from a single sample in a study of CD8 T cells in Susac syndrome. Reverse transcription of about 0.45 to 1 ug RNA was carried out with random hexamers. TCRdb called the immunoSEQ multiplex PCR reads again in MiXCR, with one record for every CDR3 protein. Of more than 100,000 distinct CDR3 sequences listed, roughly 94% are singletons. Sequencing was done on a sample of CD8+ T cells from PBMCs. These receptors all come from a human donor with Susac syndrome.

The chain links TRBV1 to TRBJ2-7; the table assigns TRBD1, which was not confirmed against the DNA. TRBV1 is tagged as a pseudogene. This CDR3 has 17 residues. The CDR3 loop is CTSSQEGYSDRAKEQYF. CDR3 bases: TGCACCAGCAGCCAAGAGGGCTACTCGGACAGGGCGAAGGAGCAGTACTTC.

This chain uses TRBV4-3 with TRBJ2-7; D is uncertain. The CDR3 is made up of 14 amino acids. From germline, CDR1 is LGHNA and CDR2 YSLEER. V lost 2 bases and J lost 3, with 11 bases in between. The CDR3 region is CASSQWTGNYEQYF. The CDR3 bases are TGCGCCAGCAGCCAATGGACGGGCAACTACGAGCAGTACTTC.

The chain uses TRBV15 and TRBJ2-3; a weak D match, TRBD1 (6 bases). CDR1 is LNHNV, CDR2 YYDKDF, per germline (reference sequence). V lost 1 base, J lost 0 bases, and 11 bases lay in between. The CDR3 has 16 residues. The CDR3 region has the DNA TGTGCCACCAGCAGAGGGACAGTTTCTAGCACAGATACGCAGTATTTT. This encodes CATSRGTVSSTDTQYF.

The gene calls are TRBV9 and TRBJ2-7, with 8 bases fitting TRBD1. CDR1 and CDR2 (germline): SGDLS, YYNGEE. The CDR3 runs 16 residues. J lost 2 bases, V lost 4 bases, and 11 bases had no gene match. The CDR3 sequence: CASSPRGTGRTYEQYF. CDR3 in DNA: TGTGCCAGCAGCCCGAGGGGGACAGGTCGTACCTACGAGCAGTACTTC.

J is TRBJ2-5 and V is TRBV15; D is ambiguous. Trimming took off 2 bases at V and 3 bases at J, with 7 bases between the two ends. The CDR3 contains 13 residues. Germline CDR1 reads LNHNV; CDR2 reads YYDKDF (reference sequence). CDR3 sequence: CATSRPSKETQYF. The DNA for the CDR3 is TGTGCCACCAGCAGACCGTCTAAAGAGACCCAGTACTTC.

The chain couples TRBV4-1 to TRBJ1-1; D may be TRBD1 (6 bases). The germline gives CDR1 MGHRA, CDR2 YSYEKL. Trimming cost V 0 bases and J 5 bases, with 13 bases left between them. This CDR3 contains 15 residues. The CDR3, as DNA: TGCGCCAGCAGCCAAGATACCAGGGGCGGGACTGAAGCTTTCTTT. Translated, it gives CASSQDTRGGTEAFF.

This chain uses TRBV19 with TRBJ2-7; 7 nucleotides line up with TRBD1. The germline V gene encodes CDR1 LNHDA and CDR2 SQIVND (reference sequence). V was clipped by 2 bases and J by 3 bases; unmatched bases: 4. CDR3 size: 14 residues. The CDR3 loop is CASSIPGQIYEQYF. The CDR3 DNA is TGTGCCAGTAGTATACCGGGACAGATCTACGAGCAGTACTTC.

This chain uses TRBV7-9 with TRBJ2-5, with D uncertain. Trimming shortened V by 3 bases and J by 5 bases, and 16 bases separated the two germline ends. The CDR3 extends over 15 amino acids. Germline V gives CDR1 SEHNR, CDR2 FQNEAQ (reference sequence). In DNA form, the CDR3 reads TGTGCCAGCAGCTTTCCCGGGCCCCTAGGCGAGACCCAGTACTTC. Translated, it gives CASSFPGPLGETQYF. The whole variable domain, remainder taken from reference TRBV7-9 and TRBJ2-5, is DTGVSQNPRHKITKRGQNVTFRCDPISEHNRLYWYRQTLGQGPEFLTYFQNEAQLEKSRLLSDRFSAERPKGSFSTLEIQRTEQGDSAMYLCASSFPGPLGETQYFGPGTRLLVL.

The V call is TRBV27, the J call TRBJ2-7, with 9 positions matching TRBD1. The V segment lost 6 bases and the J segment 4 bases; nucleotides outside the gene matches: 10. This CDR3 region has 15 residues. Germline CDR1 MNHEY, CDR2 SMNVEV (reference sequence). DNA for the CDR3: TGTGCCAGCAGGGGGGGACAGGGTGGGATTTACGAGCAGTACTTC. Encoded protein: CASRGGQGGIYEQYF.

This chain uses TRBV5-1 with TRBJ2-1; 12 positions agree with TRBD2. V shed 5 bases, J shed 2 bases, and the junction held 8 bases outside the gene matches. This CDR3 contains 17 residues. The germline CDR1 and CDR2 sequences are SGHRS and YFSETQ. CDR3: CASSPRLAGAPYNEQFF. The CDR3 DNA sequence: TGCGCCAGCAGTCCTCGACTAGCGGGGGCCCCCTACAATGAGCAGTTCTTC.

V and J are TRBV2 and TRBJ2-3; a weak D match, TRBD2 (5 bases). This CDR3 is 15 amino acids long. Germline V gene data show CDR1 as SNHLY and CDR2 as FYNNEI. V was trimmed by 3 bases and J by 1 base, leaving 11 bases between them. The CDR3 loop is CASSDPRAGTDTQYF. The CDR3, as DNA: TGTGCCAGCAGTGACCCTCGAGCGGGCACAGATACGCAGTATTTT. Supplemented by reference TRBV2 and TRBJ2-3, the full variable domain reads EPEVTQTPSHQVTQMGQEVILRCVPISNHLYFYWYRQILGQKVEFLVSFYNNEISEKSEIFDDQFSVERPDGSNFTLKIRSTKLEDSAMYFCASSDPRAGTDTQYFGPGTRLTVL.

The rearrangement links TRBV13 to TRBJ2-5, with D possibly being TRBD2 (5 bases). Trimming stripped 4 bases from V and 4 bases from J, with 10 bases between. Germline V gives CDR1 PRHDT, CDR2 FYEKMQ (reference sequence). CDR3 length: 13 amino acids. Here the CDR3 reads CASSSDWGETQYF. The CDR3 DNA reads as TGTGCCAGCAGCTCGGACTGGGGAGAGACCCAGTACTTC.

The chain is built from TRBV18 and TRBJ2-5, with 11 bases that match TRBD2. CDR1 KGHSH and CDR2 LQKENI come from the germline V gene. Trimming cost V 4 bases and J 2 bases; bases outside gene matches: 6. This CDR3 is 16 amino acids long. This CDR3 reads CASSQRLAGPQETQYF. The CDR3 DNA sequence: TGTGCCAGCTCACAACGACTAGCGGGGCCTCAAGAGACCCAGTACTTC.

This sequence joins TRBV4-1 and TRBJ1-1; D might be TRBD1 (6 bases). Trimming cost V 2 bases and J 7 bases, with 17 bases left between them. The CDR3 has 15 residues. Germline CDR1 is MGHRA and CDR2 is YSYEKL. CDR3 protein: CASSQPGVADFEAFF. The CDR3 nucleotides read TGCGCCAGCAGCCAACCAGGGGTCGCGGATTTTGAAGCTTTCTTT.

This clonotype was found a few times. The junction and the germline gene differ at one end; a read error may be behind it. The chain joins TRBV5-4 to TRBJ2-7; weak D call: TRBD1 (6 bases). Germline V gene sequence: CDR1 SGHNT, CDR2 YYREEE (reference sequence). CDR3 size: 14 residues. CDR3 in amino acids: CASSLDRSSYEQYF. The DNA of the CDR3 is TGTGCCAGCAGTTTGGACAGAAGCTCCTACGAGCAGTACTTC.

Only one count was recorded for this clonotype. The chain uses TRBV25-1 and TRBJ1-2; weak D call: TRBD1 (6 bases). The CDR3 length is 13 residues. Germline-derived CDR1 and CDR2 are MGHDK and SYGVNS. The V end was cut by 1 base, the J end by 7 bases, with 10 bases between. CDR3 nucleotides: TGTGCCAGCAGTGAATTTAAAGGGGGTGGCTACACCTTC. This encodes CASSEFKGGGYTF.

The chain recombines TRBV27 with TRBJ2-3; 11 bases agree with TRBD2. CDR3 length equals 16 residues. The V and J ends lost 4 bases and 1 base, in that order; junction bases with no gene match: 4. Germline loops: CDR1 MNHEY, CDR2 SMNVEV (reference sequence). The CDR3 sequence: CASSSALAGGTDTQYF. CDR3 DNA: TGTGCCAGCAGTTCCGCACTAGCGGGGGGCACAGATACGCAGTATTTT.

V gene TRBV30 combines with J gene TRBJ1-1; D call uncertain. Trimming shortened V by 2 bases and J by 4 bases, and 11 bases separated the two germline ends. The CDR3 is 13 residues long. Per the germline V gene, CDR1 is GTSNPN and CDR2 is SVGIG (reference sequence). CDR3 amino acids: CAWSWGAGTEAFF. The CDR3 DNA follows: TGTGCCTGGAGTTGGGGAGCGGGCACTGAAGCTTTCTTT.

This clonotype was recorded once. V usage is TRBV19 and J usage is TRBJ1-2, with no clear D. V was clipped by 0 bases and J by 2 bases, with 13 bases between them. The CDR3 spans 16 residues. Germline V gene lookup returns CDR1 LNHDA and CDR2 SQIVND (reference sequence). The CDR3 loop is CASSIDYIRGNYGYTF. The CDR3 DNA reads as TGTGCCAGTAGTATAGATTACATCCGCGGCAACTATGGCTACACCTTC.

V is TRBV6-1 and J is TRBJ2-7, with 7 bases lining up with TRBD1. Trimming took 5 bases from V and 1 from J; bases not matched to a gene: 11. Germline V gene data show CDR1 as MNHNS and CDR2 as SASEGT. The CDR3 is 16 residues long. CDR3 sequence: CASSPIGPTGSYEQYF. In DNA form, the CDR3 reads TGTGCCAGCAGTCCCATCGGGCCGACAGGGTCCTACGAGCAGTACTTC.

The chain links TRBV7-2 to TRBJ1-6, with TRBD1 as a possible D gene (5 bases). CDR3 length: 14 amino acids. Germline lookup yields CDR1 SGHTA and CDR2 FQGNSA. Trimming left V 5 bases short and J 7 bases short, with 12 bases between. CDR3 amino acids: CASSPRGRNSPLHF. In DNA, the CDR3 is TGTGCCAGCAGCCCAAGGGGAAGAAATTCACCCCTCCACTTT.

V is TRBV20-1 and J is TRBJ2-1; D is perhaps TRBD2 (7 bases). The V end was cut by 6 bases, the J end by 7 bases, with 13 bases between. The CDR3 runs to 12 residues. Germline V gene sequence: CDR1 DFQATT, CDR2 SNEGSKA (reference sequence). As DNA, the CDR3 is TGCAGTGCCTCTGAGGGGGGGAATGAGCAGTTCTTC. The encoded protein is CSASEGGNEQFF.

The chain joins TRBV24-1 to TRBJ2-1; TRBD1 agrees at 8 bases. Germline loops: CDR1 KGHDR, CDR2 SFDVKD. The V segment lost 3 bases and the J segment 8 bases; nucleotides outside the gene matches: 8. This CDR3 is built from 15 residues. The CDR3 loop is CATSDPGTGWDEQFF. CDR3 nucleotide sequence: TGTGCCACCAGTGATCCCGGGACAGGATGGGATGAGCAGTTCTTC.

V gene TRBV29-1 combines with J gene TRBJ2-1; weak D call: TRBD1 (5 bases). V was clipped by 7 bases and J by 7 bases, with 11 bases between them. The CDR3 runs to 11 residues. CDR1 and CDR2 from the germline V gene are SQVTM and ANQGSEA. CDR3 protein: CSAPKGNEQFF. In DNA, the CDR3 is TGCAGCGCCCCTAAGGGGAATGAGCAGTTCTTC.

The chain recombines TRBV20-1 with TRBJ2-7; TRBD2 matches at 7 bases. Losses at the gene ends were 6 bases for V and 2 bases for J; bases not matched to a gene: 7. CDR3 length: 13 amino acids. Germline CDR1 reads DFQATT; CDR2 reads SNEGSKA (reference sequence). Here the CDR3 reads CSAKSGDAYEQYF. CDR3 DNA sequence: TGCAGTGCCAAGAGCGGGGACGCCTACGAGCAGTACTTC.

The chain is built from TRBV20-1 and TRBJ2-3, with 11 nucleotides matching TRBD2. CDR1 and CDR2 (germline): DFQATT, SNEGSKA (reference sequence). The CDR3 length is 14 residues. J was trimmed by 3 bases and V by 1 base; bases with no gene match: 0. CDR3: CSARGTSGTDTQYF. CDR3 sequence (DNA): TGCAGTGCTAGAGGGACTAGCGGGACAGATACGCAGTATTTT.

The chain carries TRBV4-2 and TRBJ1-2; D might be TRBD1 (6 bases). The CDR3 runs to 13 residues. CDR1 and CDR2 (germline): LGHNA, YNFKEQ. Trimming took 3 bases from V and 2 from J, leaving 7 bases between them. The CDR3 loop reads CASSHTGNYGYTF. CDR3 DNA: TGTGCCAGCAGCCACACAGGGAACTATGGCTACACCTTC.